The clone carrying this TCR beta chain was counted many times. Its antigen is as yet unknown. These data belong to a study of neurological immune-mediated disorders. Overall study: Disease course was recorded as relapsing-remitting for roughly 31 and secondary progressive for about 8.5% of the 34 multiple sclerosis patients.

One entry per CDR3 protein results from TCRdb running MiXCR on the 5' RACE reads. The repertoire holds about 70,000 distinct CDR3 sequences, with 3.2% as singletons. Study findings and constraints: HTLV-1-associated myelopathy had the most TCR clonal expansion, and multiple sclerosis had the least, less than healthy controls. The multiple sclerosis repertoire cluster showed no association with any clinical or MRI feature. The authors stated that larger cohorts are needed.

The CDR3 is 17 amino acids. The germline V gene encodes CDR1 KGHDR and CDR2 SFDVKD. The ends lost 1 base at V and 7 bases at J; junction bases unmatched: 11. The chain combines TRBV24-1 with TRBJ2-1; 8 positions match TRBD2. The clonotype comes from a woman aged 45-65 years with multiple sclerosis. Specimen: PBMCs. CDR3: CATSDFRSSGRGNEQFF. The CDR3 DNA sequence: TGTGCCACCAGTGATTTTCGATCGAGCGGGAGAGGTAATGAGCAGTTCTTC.